This paragraph reports one TCR beta chain. Its specificity is unknown. Trimming shortened V by 6 bases and J by 5 bases, and 15 bases separated the two germline ends. Germline lookup yields CDR1 KGHSH and CDR2 LQKENI. The CDR3 spans 14 residues. This sample was included in a study of cytomegalovirus exposure and HLA in healthy donors. Study findings and constraints: The authors later linked a missense DCLRE1C variant to TCR beta V- and J-gene trimming. Indistinguishable V segments, including TRBV6-2 and TRBV6-3, were excluded.

PCR involved 60 Vbeta and 13 Jbeta primers. Assay used: immunoSEQ multiplex PCR; TCRdb lists only in-frame clones, some missing. The table includes about 160,000 clones, around nine tenths detected once. What was sequenced was PBMCs. The clonotype comes from a woman aged 18-30 years in good health and CMV-seronegative. The chain has TRBV18 and TRBJ2-3, with a weak D call TRBD1 (5 bases). The CDR3 DNA reads TGTGCCAGCTCGCTGCGAAGGGGTGAAGATACGCAGTATTTT. This translates into CASSLRRGEDTQYF.